Listed below are T cell receptor beta chains from one sample, sequenced in a study of identical twins. TCRdb reprocessed the 5' RACE reads via MiXCR and lists one record per CDR3 protein. The sample has hundreds of thousands of distinct CDR3 sequences, more than 6.5% seen once. The same data also went into a second study, on yellow fever vaccine responses in identical twins.

Sequencing was carried out using PBMCs. These receptors were collected from a woman aged 18-29 years in good health. Both conserved end residues are part of each CDR3. The D gene is left open where the match is weak. Clone sizes are given selectively: once, few, many, or a class where the clone is expanded.

J | D | size | V | CDR3 | DNA
TRBJ2-2 | TRBD2 | few | TRBV5-1 | CASRRAGKRITGELFF | TGCGCCAGCCGAAGAGCGGGGAAAAGGATCACCGGGGAGCTGTTTTTT
TRBJ2-1 | . | . | TRBV20-1 | CSARGTGWEWTYNEQFF | TGCAGTGCTAGAGGCACAGGGTGGGAGTGGACCTACAATGAGCAGTTCTTC
TRBJ2-3 | . | many | TRBV12-3/TRBV12-4 | CASRTGDTQYF | TGTGCCAGCAGGACAGGTGATACGCAGTATTTT
TRBJ2-1 | . | . | TRBV20-1 | CSARDKDRTYNEQFF | TGCAGTGCTAGAGATAAGGACAGAACCTACAATGAGCAGTTCTTC
TRBJ2-2 | . | many | TRBV5-1 | CASSFGDTNTGELFF | TGCGCCAGCAGCTTCGGGGACACTAACACCGGGGAGCTGTTTTTT
TRBJ2-7 | . | few | TRBV5-1 | CASSLDSVLQGGYF | TGCGCCAGCAGCTTGGATTCGGTATTACAGGGCGGGTACTTC
TRBJ2-2 | . | . | TRBV23-1 | CASSQVTARRINTGELFF | TGCGCCAGCAGTCAAGTCACCGCCCGCAGAATCAACACCGGGGAGCTGTTTTTT
TRBJ1-6 | TRBD1 | . | TRBV15 | CATSRDRGQSYNSPLHF | TGTGCCACCAGCAGAGACAGGGGGCAATCCTATAATTCACCCCTCCACTTT
TRBJ1-2 | . | . | TRBV4-3 | CASSQEGHLYGYTF | TGCGCCAGCAGCCAAGAGGGACACCTCTATGGCTACACCTTC
TRBJ2-1 | . | many | TRBV11-2 | CASSFLRDWQFF | TGTGCCAGCAGCTTCCTCCGGGATTGGCAGTTCTTC
TRBJ2-3 | . | few | TRBV11-1 | CASSPFAPEVDTQYF | TGTGCCAGCAGCCCGTTTGCCCCCGAGGTGGATACGCAGTATTTT
TRBJ2-5 | TRBD2 | . | TRBV3-1 | CASSQVALAGGQETQYF | TGTGCCAGCAGCCAAGTTGCGCTAGCGGGGGGGCAAGAGACCCAGTACTTC
TRBJ2-1 | TRBD1 | . | TRBV2 | CASSDPRGSHNEQFF | TGTGCCAGCAGTGACCCCAGGGGGTCCCACAATGAGCAGTTCTTC
TRBJ2-7 | . | few | TRBV28 | CASSPTGWEQYF | TGTGCCAGCAGTCCTACAGGGTGGGAGCAGTACTTC
TRBJ2-7 | TRBD2 | few | TRBV28 | CASSVLGLDYEQYF | TGTGCCAGCAGTGTCCTCGGACTAGATTACGAGCAGTACTTC
TRBJ2-1 | . | few | TRBV6-7 | CASSTRTTHENNEQFF | TGTGCCAGCAGTACCAGGACCACGCATGAAAACAATGAGCAGTTCTTC
TRBJ2-5 | . | many | TRBV18 | CASSPLRDQETQYF | TGTGCCAGCTCACCACTCCGGGACCAAGAGACCCAGTACTTC
TRBJ2-3 | TRBD2 | . | TRBV24-1 | CATSSGLAPTDTQYF | TGTGCCACCAGTTCGGGACTAGCGCCCACAGATACGCAGTATTTT
TRBJ1-1 | . | few | TRBV6-1 | CASSEVGGGTEAFF | TGTGCCAGCAGTGAAGTTGGGGGTGGCACTGAAGCTTTCTTT
TRBJ2-7 | TRBD2 | many | TRBV10-3 | CAISEPSGGRGYEQYF | TGTGCCATCAGTGAGCCCTCGGGCGGGAGGGGTTACGAGCAGTACTTC
TRBJ2-3 | TRBD2 | few | TRBV5-1 | CASMPAGGSSPDTQYF | TGCGCCAGCATGCCTGCGGGGGGCTCATCCCCAGATACGCAGTATTTT
TRBJ1-1 | . | many | TRBV5-1 | CASSLEDSLNTEAFF | TGCGCCAGCAGCTTGGAAGACAGCTTGAACACTGAAGCTTTCTTT
TRBJ2-1 | TRBD1 | few | TRBV6-4 | CASSPGTGFENEQFF | TGTGCCAGCAGTCCCGGGACAGGGTTTGAAAATGAGCAGTTCTTC
TRBJ1-5 | . | few | TRBV28 | CASFAQGGRNQPQHF | TGTGCCAGCTTCGCACAGGGAGGTAGGAATCAGCCCCAGCATTTT
TRBJ2-1 | . | many | TRBV7-9 | CASTAHGGTYNEQFF | TGTGCCAGCACCGCTCATGGGGGGACCTACAATGAGCAGTTCTTC